Described below is a single T cell receptor beta chain sequence and its context. Germline assignment: CDR1 KGHSH and CDR2 LQKENI. CDR3 length: 13 amino acids. Between the trimmed V and J ends, which lost 3 bases and 5 bases, there was a span of 8 bases. This sample was included in a study of blood T cell repertoires in COVID-19. Measured with immunoSEQ multiplex PCR; TCRdb has only the in-frame clones, and not every one. This sample yields about 140,000 clones, of which about 80% are seen a single time; just under 9% belongs to the top ten. Sequenced: peripheral blood. The TCR originated in an elderly woman in a cohort sampled during active or convalescent COVID-19. This chain connects TRBV18 to TRBJ2-4, with a tentative D call TRBD2 (6 bases). The CDR3 reads CASSPGLENIQYF. CDR3 in DNA: TGTGCCAGCTCACCGGGACTTGAAAACATTCAGTACTTC.